The rows below give T cell receptor beta chains drawn from one sample of a study of T and B cells in COVID-19 patients. TCRdb reprocessed the multiplex PCR reads via MiXCR and lists one record per CDR3 protein. The table lists 5,500 to 8,000 distinct CDR3 sequences, about a third of them singletons. Sequencing used blood. These receptors were collected from a human donor who had recovered from COVID-19. CDR3s include the opening cysteine and the closing phenylalanine or tryptophan. The D gene is left open where the match is weak. Size is stated for part of the rows, as once, few or many counts, or as a class when the clone is expanded.

d_call j_call v_call clone_size cdr3_nt cdr3_aa
. TRBJ1-4 TRBV6-2/TRBV6-3 . TGTGCCAGCAGTTACCCCCTCGGGACAACTAATGAAAAACTGTTTTTT CASSYPLGTTNEKLFF
. TRBJ2-1 TRBV12-3/TRBV12-4 few TGTGCCAGCAGTTTTGGCGCGAATGAGCAGTTCTTC CASSFGANEQFF
. TRBJ2-2 TRBV12-3/TRBV12-4 . TGTGCCAGCAGCTTTGGGGGGGAGCTGTTTTTT CASSFGGELFF
. TRBJ2-3 TRBV7-6 medium-sized TGTGCCAGCAGCTCCCCCGATGCGACAGCGCCCACAGATACGCAGTATTTT CASSSPDATAPTDTQYF
. TRBJ2-1 TRBV12-3/TRBV12-4 . TGTGCCAGCAGTTTAGTAGGGGATTACAATGAGCAGTTCTTC CASSLVGDYNEQFF
. TRBJ2-3 TRBV6-4 . TGTGCCAGCAGTGGCCAGCTGAACACAGATACGCAGTATTTT CASSGQLNTDTQYF
TRBD2 TRBJ2-1 TRBV12-3/TRBV12-4 medium-sized TGTGCCAGCACCCTGGGACTAGCGGGGGCGGGTGAGCAGTTCTTC CASTLGLAGAGEQFF
. TRBJ1-1 TRBV27 . TGTGCCAGCAGTCCCCAGATCCCCATGAACACTGAAGCTTTCTTT CASSPQIPMNTEAFF
. TRBJ2-3 TRBV10-3 few TGTGCCATCAGGGAGGGTGGAGTCCAGGTTACGCAGTATTTT CAIREGGVQVTQYF
. TRBJ1-6 TRBV19 . TGTGCCAGTAGCGACAGCGACTACAATCTAAGTAATTCACCCCTCCACTTT CASSDSDYNLSNSPLHF
. TRBJ2-3 TRBV10-3 . TGTGCCATCAGTGGTGAGGGGCGGAGCACAGATACGCAGTATTTT CAISGEGRSTDTQYF
. TRBJ1-2 TRBV5-4 . TGTGCCAGCAGCTTGGAAGGGTTTTTCTATGGCTACACCTTC CASSLEGFFYGYTF
TRBD2 TRBJ2-1 TRBV29-1 large TGCAGCGAGAGACGACTAGCAAGAAGGGACAATGAGCAGTTCTTC CSERRLARRDNEQFF
. TRBJ2-2 TRBV7-2 . TGTGCCAGCAGCTTATCAAGTAGTCGGCAGGGCACCGGGGAGCTGTTTTTT CASSLSSSRQGTGELFF
TRBD1 TRBJ1-5 TRBV18 . TGTGCCAGCTCACCAGACAGGGGAGGAAATCAGCCCCAGCATTTT CASSPDRGGNQPQHF
. TRBJ2-1 TRBV12-3/TRBV12-4 . TGTGCCAGCAGTTTAGGAGTCAGCGTATACAATGAGCAGTTCTTC CASSLGVSVYNEQFF
TRBD1 TRBJ2-1 TRBV5-1 . TGCGCCAGCAGCCACCTAACAGGGGCTGAGCAGTTCTTC CASSHLTGAEQFF
. TRBJ1-1 TRBV18 . TGTGCCAGCTCACCATCCCGGGCCACCGGCCCTGAAGCTTTCTTT CASSPSRATGPEAFF
TRBD1 TRBJ2-6 TRBV2 . TGTGCCAGACGGGACAGGGGGTTTGGGGCCAACGTCCTGACTTTC CARRDRGFGANVLTF
TRBD2 TRBJ2-5 TRBV11-2 . TGTGCCAGCAGCTTAGGTCGAGCGGGGGGGCGTGTGGAGACCCAGTACTTC CASSLGRAGGRVETQYF
. TRBJ1-2 TRBV5-4 . TGTGCCAGCAGCCAAATTATCGGGTACTATGGCTACACCTTC CASSQIIGYYGYTF
. TRBJ1-1 TRBV15 medium-sized TGTGCCACCAGCAGAGATCAAGAGGGTAACACTGAAGCTTTCTTT CATSRDQEGNTEAFF
. TRBJ2-2 TRBV6-6 . TGTGCCAGCAGCCTTCTAAACCGGGACAACGGCGCCGGGGAGCTGTTTTTT CASSLLNRDNGAGELFF
TRBD2 TRBJ2-7 TRBV29-1 medium-sized TGCAGCGTTGCCTTGCTAGCGGGGATGGACGAGCAGTACTTC CSVALLAGMDEQYF
TRBD2 TRBJ2-6 TRBV5-6 . TGTGCCAGCAGCGGAGCGGGGGGGCCCGGTAGGGCCAACGTCCTGACTTTC CASSGAGGPGRANVLTF
. TRBJ2-2 TRBV5-6 . TGTGCCAGCAGCTTCCGGACTACCGGGACCGGGGAGCTGTTTTTT CASSFRTTGTGELFF
TRBD2 TRBJ2-7 TRBV11-2 few TGTGCCAGCAGCTTAACCCCAGAACGACTAGCGCGGGACTTC CASSLTPERLARDF
. TRBJ2-5 TRBV5-1 . TGCGCCAGCACGGACCAAGAGACCCAGTACTTC CASTDQETQYF
TRBD1 TRBJ2-7 TRBV19 medium-sized TGTGCCAGTAGCGATCCGGGACAGGGTTCCTACGAGCAGTACTTC CASSDPGQGSYEQYF
TRBD2 TRBJ2-1 TRBV29-1 medium-sized TGCAGCGTTGAAGGTCGTAGCGGGGGGTCCATCTCCTACAATGAGCAGTTCTTC CSVEGRSGGSISYNEQFF
TRBD2 TRBJ2-3 TRBV5-4 . TGTGCCAGCAGCTTAGCGGGGAGTGGAGATACGCAGTATTTT CASSLAGSGDTQYF
TRBD1 TRBJ2-1 TRBV6-5 . TGTGCCAGCAGACAGGGGTGGAATGAGCAGTTCTTC CASRQGWNEQFF
. TRBJ1-5 TRBV15 . TGTGCCACCAGCGAACAGGGATATAGCAATCAGCCCCAGCATTTT CATSEQGYSNQPQHF
. TRBJ1-4 TRBV19 medium-sized TGTGCCAGTAGTATCGGCAGGGTCGGTGAAAAACTGTTTTTT CASSIGRVGEKLFF
TRBD2 TRBJ2-1 TRBV19 medium-sized TGTGCCAGTAGTATCTTCGGCGGGGGGACCTACAATGAGCAGTTCTTC CASSIFGGGTYNEQFF
. TRBJ2-5 TRBV11-3 . TGTGCCAGCAGCAAAGGTAGCAGGGCGCTGGGGCAAGAGACCCAGTACTTC CASSKGSRALGQETQYF
. TRBJ2-1 TRBV5-1 . TGCGCCAGCAGCTTGAGTGACAAGACCTACAATGAGCAGTTCTTC CASSLSDKTYNEQFF
. TRBJ1-1 TRBV7-9 . TGTGCCAGCAGCTTAGGATTCGGGGAGGGAGAAGACACTGAAGCTTTCTTT CASSLGFGEGEDTEAFF
. TRBJ1-6 TRBV6-1 few TGTGCCAGCAACACAGGACTGAGCTCCTATAATTCACCCCTCCACTTT CASNTGLSSYNSPLHF
. TRBJ2-5 TRBV5-5 . TGTGCCAGCAGCTTTGGCACAGGGTGGCAGACCCAGTACTTC CASSFGTGWQTQYF
TRBD1 TRBJ1-1 TRBV19 . TGTGCCAGTAACCCTACAGGGGGGCGCACTGAAGCTTTCTTT CASNPTGGRTEAFF